This T cell receptor (beta chain) was identified in a study of CD8+ T cells in alopecia areata. RNA was extracted and reverse transcribed into cDNA as the sequencing template. Profiling relied on immunoSEQ multiplex PCR, and the TCRdb table lists in-frame clones only, not all of them. This sample carries 140,000 to 150,000 clones, approximately 51% of them seen once, and the ten largest clones take more than 0.95%. Trimming cost V 4 bases and J 4 bases, with 25 bases left between them. The CDR3 has 18 residues. Germline values: CDR1 LGHNA, CDR2 YNFKEQ. This clone was detected a few times. V is TRBV4-2 and J is TRBJ1-1; D not certain. The specimen comprised CD4+ T cells sorted from blood, sampled at week 0. The clonotype originates from a human donor with alopecia areata. The CDR3, as DNA: TGTGCCAGCAGCCGAGACGCGGCAGGAATTTATGGGAGCACTGAAGCTTTCTTT. Translation: CASSRDAAGIYGSTEAFF.